The T cell receptor (beta chain) under discussion was sequenced for a study of shared clonotypes between healthy human individuals (dated by TCRdb to about 2020). Broadly, across the study: A few men and two women, aged 18 to 49 years, made up the cohort. To estimate repertoire size and how much clonotypes are shared between individuals, the study performed deep sequencing of blood TCR repertoires from a handful of healthy adults. Different laboratories and diverse techniques were used to prepare libraries and sequence TCR repertoires, to increase sequencing depth and limit assay-specific biases. Leukapheresis yielded between about 0.94 and 10 billion PBMCs per donor.

Taken from the germline V gene, the CDR1 and CDR2 loops are SGHRS and YFSETQ. The V and J ends are trimmed by 6 bases and 1 base, leaving 13 bases between them. The cysteine opens and the phenylalanine closes a CDR3 of 14 amino acids. The read is trimmed to its CDR3 DNA, 42 bases read in frame from base 1. TCR CDR3 regions were amplified from genomic DNA by multiplex PCR using the deep immunoSEQ assay. Extracted genomic DNA from each cell subset was spread evenly across all wells of several immunoSEQ 96-well plates, with each plate serving as a replicate. For unsorted PBMC, each replicate PCR was loaded with about 300 ng genomic DNA, equivalent to tens of thousands of T cell genomes. Ten immunoSEQ deep assay plates were used to sequence unsorted PBMC genomic DNA. The purified libraries were quantified using a Qubit 3.0 fluorometer, sized with a Bioanalyzer 2100, and then quantified again using the KAPA Library Quantification kit. Every immunoSEQ 96-well plate was sequenced on a dedicated single-read 150-cycle Illumina NextSeq 550 flow cell. The published analysis was carried out like this. The immunoSEQ output contained only junctional sequences without quality scores, so filtering could not match that applied to full-length reads. To assign V/J genes and CDR3, sequences were annotated using PyIR, a Python wrapper for IgBLAST v1.9, with IMGT germline references. Reads were filtered out if the reads had weak V/J assignments (E-value above 1e-6), no CDR3, stop codons, out-of-frame junctions, or ambiguous translated residues. V3J clonotypes were defined as sequences sharing an identical inferred V gene, J gene, and CDR3 amino acid sequence. Percentage overlap between repertoires was calculated by dividing the number of shared unique clonotypes by the size of the smaller repertoire. Repertoire richness was assessed with RTK rarefaction, the Chao1 estimator, and Recon v2.1 estimates of unobserved clonotypes. TCRdb re-hosts the immuneACCESS table, in-frame sequences only. Its copies lack some clones; in the studies checked, an unresolved V gene accounts for under half of them, and the cause for the rest is not known. For V, J and clone size, that table is used; D and trimming come from the DNA. For this sample the table gives 450,000 or so clones, of which 70% to 80% were detected only once. The top ten hold about 11% of the sample.

Summary of the overall study and its limitations: Sampling was restricted to blood, and TCR repertoires in tissues likely differ from the TCR repertoires found in blood. The genetic and exposure-history diversity represented was limited by the small number of donors. Based on pairwise subsampling, the degree of clonotype sharing among donors was expected to be affected by sequencing depth.

The donors were healthy, HIV-negative adults who had no recently reported acute infections or vaccinations. Only Caucasian adults living in Nashville, Tennessee, USA were represented among the donors. For unsorted samples, 75 million to 90 million PBMCs were counted, and genomic DNA was extracted using the QIAamp DNA Blood Mini kit. Blood was collected by leukapheresis, and PBMCs were isolated by Ficoll-Histopaque density gradient centrifugation and then cryopreserved in liquid nitrogen vapor phase. Regarding this clone: No cognate antigen has been identified for it. There are no base qualities to consult, and no much larger clone falls within one base.

Sequencing was performed on PBMCs. The chain employs TRBV5-1 and TRBJ2-5; the D region possibly corresponds to TRBD2 (5 bases align). The receptor was isolated from a woman aged 40 to 50 in good health. Some clones in this sample may be carry-over from other donors' samples. The CDR3 corresponds to CASTPTSSQETQYF. The sequence in DNA is TGCGCCAGCACCCCTACTAGTTCCCAAGAGACCCAGTACTTC.